This T cell receptor (beta chain) appears in the sequencing data of a study of blood T cell repertoires in COVID-19. Study-level background: Sites in the United States, Italy and Spain provided acute and convalescent COVID-19 samples. T cells, B-cell-depleted T cells, or PBMCs supplied cDNA or gDNA.

Methods used by the authors: Quantification of nucleated cells was approximated via reference gene primer amplification. Produced via immunoSEQ multiplex PCR; TCRdb's table is partial and in-frame only. The V and J calls and the clone size are those of that table, but D and trimming were determined from the DNA. The table records some 240,000 clones, more than 80% of them present only once. In Seattle, patients joined the study during active infection and were tracked longitudinally. Only one count was recorded for this clone. V was trimmed by 4 bases and J by 3 bases, leaving 18 bases between them. The V gene's germline CDR1 is LGHNA and CDR2 YNFKEQ. The CDR3 covers 17 residues.

V usage is TRBV4-2 and J usage is TRBJ2-2; TRBD2 might be the D (8 bases). The specimen was peripheral blood. The clonotype comes from a woman over 75 with COVID-19, enrolled during active disease. CDR3 protein: CASSPRREGADTGELFF. The CDR3 region has the DNA TGTGCCAGCAGCCCCAGACGGGAGGGGGCGGACACCGGGGAGCTGTTTTTT.